The 12 T cell receptor beta chains presented below share a single source sample, sequenced in a study of beta chain features in type 1 diabetes. TCRB transcripts that were expressed got sequenced, as all of the isolated RNA had been reverse transcribed. The repertoire was sequenced with immunoSEQ multiplex PCR; TCRdb's copy has only in-frame clones and lacks some. The sample shows more than 300,000 clones, 6.5% to 10% of them seen only once. Sequencing input: central memory CD4+ T cells from blood. These receptors all stem from a woman between 18 and 29 years old in good health.

V is TRBV5-1 and J is TRBJ1-2; TRBD1 matches at 7 bases. Germline CDR1 SGHRS, CDR2 YFSETQ. This CDR3 is 16 amino acids long. The J segment lost 2 bases and the V segment lost 0 bases, leaving 7 bases of the junction unmatched. CDR3 loop: CASSLAAQGSNYGYTF. The CDR3 DNA is TGCGCCAGCAGCTTGGCCGCACAGGGGTCAAACTATGGCTACACCTTC.

The CDR3: CASSLGGQANTEAFF. CDR3 in DNA: TGTGCCAGCAGCTTAGGGGGACAAGCGAACACTGAAGCTTTCTTT. This chain links TRBV7-9 with TRBJ1-1; TRBD1 might be the D (6 bases). The germline gives CDR1 SEHNR, CDR2 FQNEAQ (reference sequence). The CDR3 spans 15 residues. V was trimmed by 1 base and J by 1 base, leaving 10 bases between them. Full variable domain (outside the CDR3, taken from reference TRBV7-9 and TRBJ1-1): DTGVSQNPRHKITKRGQNVTFRCDPISEHNRLYWYRQTLGQGPEFLTYFQNEAQLEKSRLLSDRFSAERPKGSFSTLEIQRTEQGDSAMYLCASSLGGQANTEAFFGQGTRLTVV.

This clone came up a few times. The germline gene is not matched at one end of the junction; a read error may be the cause. Here the CDR3 reads CASSRQGQLTDKEQFF. The CDR3 region has the DNA TGTGCCAGCTCACGACAAGGACAGTTGACAGACAAGGAGCAGTTCTTC. The J gene is TRBJ2-1, the V gene TRBV18; TRBD1 might be the D (6 bases). Germline lookup yields CDR1 KGHSH and CDR2 LQKENI. The CDR3 covers 16 residues. Full variable domain (outside the CDR3, taken from reference TRBV18 and TRBJ2-1): NAGVMQNPRHLVRRRGQEARLRCSPMKGHSHVYWYRQLPEEGLKFMVYLQKENIIDESGMPKERFSAEFPKEGPSILRIQQVVRGDSAAYFCASSRQGQLTDKEQFFGPGTRLTVL.

A few counts support this clone. V is TRBV7-8 and J is TRBJ1-1; D not certain. The V end lost 2 bases, the J end lost 0 bases, and 10 bases lay between the germline ends. The CDR3 totals 15 residues. Per germline, CDR1 SGHVS and CDR2 FQNEAQ. The DNA of the CDR3 is TGTGCCAGCAGCTTACTTCCGGGGATGAACACTGAAGCTTTCTTT. It yields the protein CASSLLPGMNTEAFF.

The sample holds a few counts of this clone. The same CDR3 can be traced to other DNA sequences in this sample. The chain couples TRBV7-2 to TRBJ2-2; D gene ambiguous. V dropped 4 bases and J dropped 2 bases, with 2 bases sitting between them. CDR1 and CDR2 from the germline V gene are SGHTA and FQGNSA. The CDR3 length is 12 residues. Here the CDR3 DNA reads TGTGCCAGCAGCTCTAACACCGGGGAGCTGTTTTTT. As protein: CASSSNTGELFF.

The chain combines TRBV25-1 with TRBJ2-2; D may be TRBD2 (5 bases). Between the trimmed V and J ends, which lost 0 bases and 6 bases, there was a span of 5 bases. The CDR3 consists of 13 residues. Looked up from germline, CDR1 is MGHDK and CDR2 is SYGVNS. CDR3 bases: TGTGCCAGCAGTGAATACGGGGCCGGGGAGCTGTTTTTT. It specifies CASSEYGAGELFF.

This clone was recorded at least ten times. V usage is TRBV9 and J usage is TRBJ2-2; 11 bases are shared with TRBD2. Germline trimming cut 7 bases from V and 0 bases from J; bases unmatched to any gene: 5. Germline V lookup: CDR1 SGDLS, CDR2 YYNGEE. The CDR3 covers 16 residues. In DNA, the CDR3 is TGTGCCAGCGGGCGGACTAGCGGGCCGAACACCGGGGAGCTGTTTTTT. Its translation: CASGRTSGPNTGELFF.

The V gene is TRBV27, the J gene TRBJ2-7, with TRBD1 matching over 7 bases. The CDR3 runs 13 residues. Looked up from germline, CDR1 is MNHEY and CDR2 is SMNVEV (reference sequence). Unmatched junction bases numbered 11, after V lost 6 bases and J lost 9 bases. CDR3 protein: CASSRASGGVQYF. The CDR3, as DNA: TGTGCCAGCAGCCGAGCCTCAGGGGGAGTGCAGTACTTC.

This clone was observed a few times. CDR3 nucleotide sequence: TGTGCCAGCAGCCAGGGACAGAAATACGAGCAGTACTTC. This translates into CASSQGQKYEQYF. The V call is TRBV7-9, the J call TRBJ2-7; 7 bases are shared with TRBD1. Losses at the gene ends were 5 bases for V and 4 bases for J; bases not matched to a gene: 5. The CDR3 runs to 13 residues. In germline, CDR1 is SEHNR, CDR2 FQNEAQ (reference sequence).

This clone was found a few times. The chain has TRBV28 and TRBJ1-1; D not certain. This CDR3 comprises 13 residues. Deletions cut 4 bases from V and 0 bases from J, with 6 bases between. CDR1 is MDHEN and CDR2 is SYDVKM in the germline V gene. Here the CDR3 DNA reads TGTGCCAGCAGTTCAACTATGAACACTGAAGCTTTCTTT. Its protein product is CASSSTMNTEAFF.

This clone was detected ten times or more. V is TRBV4-2 and J is TRBJ2-7; D perhaps matches TRBD1 (6 bases). Germline assignment: CDR1 LGHNA and CDR2 YNFKEQ. This CDR3 contains 15 residues. V was cut by 4 bases and J by 5 bases, with 18 bases left in between. CDR3 bases: TGTGCCAGCAGCCCAGGGGACGCGGGCCGGGACGAGCAGTACTTC. It specifies CASSPGDAGRDEQYF.

The chain uses TRBV28 and TRBJ2-6; D unclear. The CDR3 covers 13 residues. Trimming shortened V by 5 bases and J by 0 bases, and 2 bases separated the two germline ends. Germline V gives CDR1 MDHEN, CDR2 SYDVKM. The CDR3 region is CASSRSGANVLTF. DNA for the CDR3: TGTGCCAGCAGTCGCTCTGGGGCCAACGTCCTGACTTTC.